The T cell receptor beta chain described here comes from a study of regulatory T cells in long-lasting Graves disease. Study-level information: Graves' patients, newly diagnosed, had taken antithyroid drugs under 3 months.

Indicated time point: newly diagnosed GD, antithyroid drugs for less than 3 months. Isolated PBMC RNA provided the starting material for the TCR library. From each patient, around 8.7 milliliters of peripheral blood was drawn and collected into an EDTA anticoagulant tube. This clonotype was counted many times. The germline V gene encodes CDR1 MNHNS and CDR2 SASEGT. Trimming removed 3 bases from V and 0 bases from J; junction bases left unmatched: 5. The CDR3 has 16 residues. Investigators prepared the TCR beta libraries by applying iRepertoire HTBI primers and Arm-PCR of CDR3 regions. One entry per CDR3 protein, called by TCRdb with MiXCR from the multiplex PCR reads. The sample includes 500,000 or so distinct CDR3 sequences, about 16% of them seen just once. These sequences were also reported in another study, on T cells in Graves' hyperthyroidism and ophthalmopathy.

The sequence was obtained from a woman aged 35-60 years with Graves disease. The sequences come from peripheral blood mononuclear cells (PBMCs), collected at new diagnosis, from a patient treated with antithyroid drugs. V gene TRBV6-1 combines with J gene TRBJ1-2, with 9 bases fitting TRBD1. CDR3 DNA sequence: TGTGCCAGCAGTGATTCCGGGACAGGGACTAACTATGGCTACACCTTC. It translates to CASSDSGTGTNYGYTF.